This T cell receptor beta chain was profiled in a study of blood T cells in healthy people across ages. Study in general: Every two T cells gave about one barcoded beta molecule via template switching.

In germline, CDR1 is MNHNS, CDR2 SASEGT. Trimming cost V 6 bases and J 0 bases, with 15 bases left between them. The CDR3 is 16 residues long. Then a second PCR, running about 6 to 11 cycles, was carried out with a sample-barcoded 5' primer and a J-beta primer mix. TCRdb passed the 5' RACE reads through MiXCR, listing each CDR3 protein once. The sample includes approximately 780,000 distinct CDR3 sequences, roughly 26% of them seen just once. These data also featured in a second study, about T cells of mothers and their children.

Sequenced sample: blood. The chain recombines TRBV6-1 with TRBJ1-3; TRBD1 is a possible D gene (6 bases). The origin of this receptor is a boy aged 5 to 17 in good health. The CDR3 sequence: CASSRGQLSSGNTIYF. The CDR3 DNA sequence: TGTGCCAGCAGCCGGGGACAACTAAGCTCTGGAAACACCATATATTTT.